This TCR beta chain originates from a study of cytomegalovirus exposure and HLA in healthy donors. Overall study results and limits: Information on immune exposure was restricted to one variable (CMV serostatus).

With 9 bases clipped from V and 11 bases from J, the junction kept 21 bases outside the gene matches. There are 15 residues in the CDR3. Per the germline V gene, CDR1 is KGHSH and CDR2 is LQKENI. This PCR relied on a set of 60 Vbeta primers and 13 Jbeta primers. Sequencing was performed with immunoSEQ multiplex PCR; in TCRdb, only in-frame clones are kept and a portion is missing. The sample lists 200,000 or so clones, 70% to 85% seen once, with less than 4.5% in the top ten. This clone was counted between two and nine times. Its specificity is unknown. The J gene is TRBJ1-1, the V gene TRBV18; the match to TRBD1 covers 7 bases. This TCR derives from a male donor in good health and CMV-seronegative. Input material: PBMCs. The chain's CDR3 is CASGGVGGDSSMAFF. In nucleotides, the CDR3 is TGTGCCAGTGGAGGAGTAGGGGGCGATTCGTCTATGGCTTTCTTT.